The sequence of this T cell receptor (beta chain) was determined in a study of cytomegalovirus exposure and HLA in healthy donors. The germline gives CDR1 MGHRA, CDR2 YSYEKL. The length of the CDR3 is 16 residues. V lost 5 bases, J lost 4 bases, and 18 bases lay in between. In the PCR, 60 Vbeta and 13 Jbeta primers were used. Repertoires were generated with immunoSEQ multiplex PCR, while TCRdb's copy carries only in-frame clones and drops some. The table shows around 170,000 clones, with around 80% occurring only once. At the time of sampling, donors were nominally healthy, though unrecorded immune exposures were likely.

The TCR was taken from a woman in her fifties or sixties in good health and CMV-seronegative. The gene calls are TRBV4-1 and TRBJ1-3; weak D call: TRBD1 (5 bases). Sequenced sample: PBMCs. CDR3 nucleotide sequence: TGCGCCAGCAGCACCGGAGGGGCCCTCCGGGGAAACACCATATATTTT. This translates into CASSTGGALRGNTIYF.